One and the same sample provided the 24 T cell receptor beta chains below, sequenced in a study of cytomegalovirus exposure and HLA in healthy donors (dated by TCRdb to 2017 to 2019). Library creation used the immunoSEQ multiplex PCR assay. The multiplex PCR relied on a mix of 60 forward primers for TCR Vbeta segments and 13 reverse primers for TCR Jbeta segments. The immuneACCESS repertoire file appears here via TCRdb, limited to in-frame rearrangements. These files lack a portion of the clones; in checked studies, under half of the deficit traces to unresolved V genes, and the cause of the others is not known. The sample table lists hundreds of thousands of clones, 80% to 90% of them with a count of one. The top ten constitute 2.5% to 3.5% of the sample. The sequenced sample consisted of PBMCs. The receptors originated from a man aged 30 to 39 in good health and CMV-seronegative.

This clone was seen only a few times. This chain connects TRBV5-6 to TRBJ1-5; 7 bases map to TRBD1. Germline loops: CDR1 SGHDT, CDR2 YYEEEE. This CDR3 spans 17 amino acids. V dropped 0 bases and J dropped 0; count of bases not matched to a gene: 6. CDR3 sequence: CASSLGRGSYSNQPQHF. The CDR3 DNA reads TGTGCCAGCAGCTTGGGCAGGGGGTCTTATAGCAATCAGCCCCAGCATTTT.

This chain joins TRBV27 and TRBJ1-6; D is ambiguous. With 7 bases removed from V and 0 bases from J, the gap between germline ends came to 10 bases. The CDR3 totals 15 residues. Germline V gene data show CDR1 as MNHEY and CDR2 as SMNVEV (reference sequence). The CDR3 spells CASKIQSSYNSPLHF. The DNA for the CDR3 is TGTGCCAGCAAGATACAGAGCTCCTATAATTCACCCCTCCACTTT.

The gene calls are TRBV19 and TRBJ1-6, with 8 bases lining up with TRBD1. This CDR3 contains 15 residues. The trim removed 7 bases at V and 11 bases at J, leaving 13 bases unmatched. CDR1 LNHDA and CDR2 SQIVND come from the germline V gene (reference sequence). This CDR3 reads CASKDRVAPIAPLHF. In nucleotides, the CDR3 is TGTGCCAGTAAGGACAGGGTGGCACCCATCGCACCCCTCCACTTT.

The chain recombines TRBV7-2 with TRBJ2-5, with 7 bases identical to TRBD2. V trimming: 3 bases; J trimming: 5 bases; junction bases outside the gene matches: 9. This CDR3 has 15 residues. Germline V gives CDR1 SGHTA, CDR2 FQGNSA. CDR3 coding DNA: TGTGCCAGCAGCTTGTCCGGGGGGTTTGGGGAGACCCAGTACTTC. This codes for CASSLSGGFGETQYF. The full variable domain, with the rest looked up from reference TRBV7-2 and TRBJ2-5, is GAGVSQSPSNKVTEKGKDVELRCDPISGHTALYWYRQSLGQGLEFLIYFQGNSAPDKSGLPSDRFSAERTGGSVSTLTIQRTQQEDSAVYLCASSLSGGFGETQYFGPGTRLLVL.

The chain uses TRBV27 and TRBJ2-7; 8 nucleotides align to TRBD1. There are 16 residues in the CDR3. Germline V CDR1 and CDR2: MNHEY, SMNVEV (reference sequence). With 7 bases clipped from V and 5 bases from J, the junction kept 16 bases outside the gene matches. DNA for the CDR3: TGTGCCAGCAAAAGGGCCGGGGCAGGGGGCCGTCACGAGCAGTACTTC. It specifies CASKRAGAGGRHEQYF.

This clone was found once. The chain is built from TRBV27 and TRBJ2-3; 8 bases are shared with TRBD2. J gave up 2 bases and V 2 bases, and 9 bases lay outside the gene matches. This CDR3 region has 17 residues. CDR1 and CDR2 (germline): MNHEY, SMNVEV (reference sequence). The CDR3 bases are TGTGCCAGCAGTTTAGGATGGACTAGCTCATTCACAGATACGCAGTATTTT. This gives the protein CASSLGWTSSFTDTQYF.

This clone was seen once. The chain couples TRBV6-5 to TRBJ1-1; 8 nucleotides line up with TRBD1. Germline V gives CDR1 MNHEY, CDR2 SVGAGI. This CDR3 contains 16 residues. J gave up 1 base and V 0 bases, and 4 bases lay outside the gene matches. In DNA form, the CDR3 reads TGTGCCAGCAGTTACTCAGGGACAGGTTCGAACACTGAAGCTTTCTTT. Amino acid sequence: CASSYSGTGSNTEAFF.

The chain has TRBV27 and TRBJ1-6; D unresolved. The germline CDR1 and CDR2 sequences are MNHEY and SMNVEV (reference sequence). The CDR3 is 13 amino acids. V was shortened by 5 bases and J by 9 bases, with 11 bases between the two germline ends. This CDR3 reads CASSIYRSSPLHF. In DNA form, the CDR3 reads TGTGCCAGCAGTATCTACCGCTCTTCACCCCTCCACTTT.

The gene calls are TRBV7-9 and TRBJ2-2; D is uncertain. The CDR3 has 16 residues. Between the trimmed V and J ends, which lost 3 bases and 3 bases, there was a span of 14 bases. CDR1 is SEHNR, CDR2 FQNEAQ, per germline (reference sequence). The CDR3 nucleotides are TGTGCCAGCAGCTTGCTACTCGCGATTTACACCGGGGAGCTGTTTTTT. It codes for CASSLLLAIYTGELFF. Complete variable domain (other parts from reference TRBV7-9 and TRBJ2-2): DTGVSQNPRHKITKRGQNVTFRCDPISEHNRLYWYRQTLGQGPEFLTYFQNEAQLEKSRLLSDRFSAERPKGSFSTLEIQRTEQGDSAMYLCASSLLLAIYTGELFFGEGSRLTVL.

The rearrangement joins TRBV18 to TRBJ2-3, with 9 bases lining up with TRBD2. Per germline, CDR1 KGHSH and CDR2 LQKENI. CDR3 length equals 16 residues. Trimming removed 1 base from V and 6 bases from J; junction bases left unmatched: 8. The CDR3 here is CASSPLAGEMGDTQYF. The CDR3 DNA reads TGTGCCAGCTCACCACTAGCGGGGGAAATGGGGGATACGCAGTATTTT.

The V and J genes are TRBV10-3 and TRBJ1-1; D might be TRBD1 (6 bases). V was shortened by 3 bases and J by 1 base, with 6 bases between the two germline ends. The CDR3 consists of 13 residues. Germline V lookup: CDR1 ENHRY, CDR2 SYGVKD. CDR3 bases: TGTGCCATCAGTGAACAGGGGAACACTGAAGCTTTCTTT. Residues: CAISEQGNTEAFF.

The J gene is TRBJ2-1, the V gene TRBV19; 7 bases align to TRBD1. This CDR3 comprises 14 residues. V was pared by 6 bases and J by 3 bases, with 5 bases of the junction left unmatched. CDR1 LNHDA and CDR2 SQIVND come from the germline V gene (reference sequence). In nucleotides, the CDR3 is TGTGCCAGTAGCCGGGACAGTGTCTACAATGAGCAGTTCTTC. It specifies CASSRDSVYNEQFF.

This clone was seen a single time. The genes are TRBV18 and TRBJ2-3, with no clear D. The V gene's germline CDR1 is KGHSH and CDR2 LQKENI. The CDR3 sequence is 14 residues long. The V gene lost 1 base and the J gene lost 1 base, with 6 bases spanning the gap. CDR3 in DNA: TGTGCCAGCTCACCACTTGAGGGCACAGATACGCAGTATTTT. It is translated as CASSPLEGTDTQYF.

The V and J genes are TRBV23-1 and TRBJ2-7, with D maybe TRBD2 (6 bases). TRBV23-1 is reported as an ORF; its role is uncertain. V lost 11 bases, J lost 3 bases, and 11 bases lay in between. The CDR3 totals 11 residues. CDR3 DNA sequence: TGCGCCTGCGGCGGGGACTACGAGCAGTACTTC. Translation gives CACGGDYEQYF.

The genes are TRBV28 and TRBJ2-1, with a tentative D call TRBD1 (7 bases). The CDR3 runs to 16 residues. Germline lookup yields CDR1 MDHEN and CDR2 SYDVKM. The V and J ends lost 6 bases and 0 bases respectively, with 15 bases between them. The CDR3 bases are TGTGCCAGCAGAAACGCAGGGGGGAGCTCCTACAATGAGCAGTTCTTC. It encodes CASRNAGGSSYNEQFF.

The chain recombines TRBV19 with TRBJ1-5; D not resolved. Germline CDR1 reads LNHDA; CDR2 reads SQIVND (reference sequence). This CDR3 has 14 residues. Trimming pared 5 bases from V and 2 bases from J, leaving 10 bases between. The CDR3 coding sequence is TGTGCCAGTAGTCCCTTTCTCGGCAATCAGCCCCAGCATTTT. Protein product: CASSPFLGNQPQHF.

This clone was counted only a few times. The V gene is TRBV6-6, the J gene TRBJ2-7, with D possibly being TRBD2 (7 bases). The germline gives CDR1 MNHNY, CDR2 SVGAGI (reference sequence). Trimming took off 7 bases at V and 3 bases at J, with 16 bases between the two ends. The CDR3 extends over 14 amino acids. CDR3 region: CASNQGGVGYEQYF. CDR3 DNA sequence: TGTGCCAGCAACCAAGGGGGGGTAGGCTACGAGCAGTACTTC.

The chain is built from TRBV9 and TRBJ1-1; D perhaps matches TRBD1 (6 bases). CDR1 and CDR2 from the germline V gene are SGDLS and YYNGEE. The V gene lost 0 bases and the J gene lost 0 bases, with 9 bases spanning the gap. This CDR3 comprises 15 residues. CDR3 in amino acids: CASSVGGGMNTEAFF. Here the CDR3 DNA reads TGTGCCAGCAGCGTAGGAGGGGGTATGAACACTGAAGCTTTCTTT.

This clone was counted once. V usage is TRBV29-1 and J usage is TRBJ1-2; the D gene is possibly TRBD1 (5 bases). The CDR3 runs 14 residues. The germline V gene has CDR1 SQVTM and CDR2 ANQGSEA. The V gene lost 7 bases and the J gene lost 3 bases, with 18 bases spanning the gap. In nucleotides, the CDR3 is TGCAGCGCCCACGGACCACAGGATCACTATGGCTACACCTTC. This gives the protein CSAHGPQDHYGYTF.

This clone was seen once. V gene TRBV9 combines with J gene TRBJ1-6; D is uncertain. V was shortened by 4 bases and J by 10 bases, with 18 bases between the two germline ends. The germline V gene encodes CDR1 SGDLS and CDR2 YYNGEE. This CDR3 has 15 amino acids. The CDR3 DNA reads TGTGCCAGCAGCCTAACAGAGGGATTAGGATCACCCCTCCACTTT. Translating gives CASSLTEGLGSPLHF.

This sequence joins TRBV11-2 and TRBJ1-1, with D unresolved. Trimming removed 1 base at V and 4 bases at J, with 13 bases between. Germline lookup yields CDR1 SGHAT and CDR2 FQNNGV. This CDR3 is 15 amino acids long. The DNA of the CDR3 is TGTGCCAGCAGCTTAGTTGAGGGAATAGGCACTGAAGCTTTCTTT. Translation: CASSLVEGIGTEAFF.

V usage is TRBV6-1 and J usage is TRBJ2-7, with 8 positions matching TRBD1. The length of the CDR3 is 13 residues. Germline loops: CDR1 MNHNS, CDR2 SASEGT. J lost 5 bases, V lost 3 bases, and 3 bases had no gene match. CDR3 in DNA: TGTGCCAGCAGTGACAGGGGGCGGGACGAGCAGTACTTC. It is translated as CASSDRGRDEQYF.

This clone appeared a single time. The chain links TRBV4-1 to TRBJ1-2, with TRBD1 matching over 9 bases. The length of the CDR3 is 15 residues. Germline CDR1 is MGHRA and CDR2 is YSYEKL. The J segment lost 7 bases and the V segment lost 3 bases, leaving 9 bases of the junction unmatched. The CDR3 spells CASSQGSDRGFGYTF. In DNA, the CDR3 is TGCGCCAGCAGCCAGGGTTCGGACAGGGGATTTGGCTACACCTTC.

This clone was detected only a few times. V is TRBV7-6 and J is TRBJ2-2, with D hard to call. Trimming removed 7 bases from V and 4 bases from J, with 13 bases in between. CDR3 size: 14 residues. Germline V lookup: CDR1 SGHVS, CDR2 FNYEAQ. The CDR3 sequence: CASTYSVGTGELFF. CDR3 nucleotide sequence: TGTGCCAGCACCTACTCGGTTGGCACCGGGGAGCTGTTTTTT.